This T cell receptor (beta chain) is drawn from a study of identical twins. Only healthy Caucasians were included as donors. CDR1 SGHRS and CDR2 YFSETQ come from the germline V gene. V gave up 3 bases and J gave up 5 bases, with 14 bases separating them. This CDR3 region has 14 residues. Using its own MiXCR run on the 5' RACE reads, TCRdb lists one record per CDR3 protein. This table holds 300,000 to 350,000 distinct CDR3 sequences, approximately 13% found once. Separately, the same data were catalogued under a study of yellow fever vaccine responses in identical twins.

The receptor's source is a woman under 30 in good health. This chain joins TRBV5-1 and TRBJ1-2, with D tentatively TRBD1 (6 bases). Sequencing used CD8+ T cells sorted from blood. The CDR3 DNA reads TGCGCCAGCAGCTGGGTTCGGGGGGCGTATGGCTACACCTTC. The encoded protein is CASSWVRGAYGYTF.